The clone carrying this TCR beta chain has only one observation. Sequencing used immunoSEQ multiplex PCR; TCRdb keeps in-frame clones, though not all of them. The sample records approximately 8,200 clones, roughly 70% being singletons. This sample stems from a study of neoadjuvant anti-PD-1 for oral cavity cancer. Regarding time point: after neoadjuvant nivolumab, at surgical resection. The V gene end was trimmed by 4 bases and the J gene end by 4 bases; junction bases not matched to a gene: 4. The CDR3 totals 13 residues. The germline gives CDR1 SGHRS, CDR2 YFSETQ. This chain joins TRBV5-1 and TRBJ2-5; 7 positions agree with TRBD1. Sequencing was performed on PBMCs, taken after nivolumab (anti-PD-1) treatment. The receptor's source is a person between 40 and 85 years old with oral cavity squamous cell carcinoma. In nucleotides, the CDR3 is TGCGCCAGCAGCATAAACAGGGGAGAGACCCAGTACTTC. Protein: CASSINRGETQYF.